This T cell receptor beta chain was sequenced during a study of beta chain features in type 1 diabetes (dated by TCRdb to 2016 to 2019). The study in broad terms: Mean age, gender distribution, total cell number and subset yield were not different between patients and healthy donors. Across all samples, approximately 100 million sorted cells were examined, and cell number per subset correlated strongly with RNA yield. In the study, recently diagnosed type 1 diabetes patients and matched healthy donors were compared on the TCRB repertoires of their sorted circulating CD4+ T cell subsets. Whereas all 28 donors provided naive and central memory subsets, regulatory and stem cell-like memory subsets were isolated from just 8 patients and about 8 healthy donors. Broad study findings and their caveats: PCR might favor shorter templates, but patient and control samples were amplified and corrected together, so any skew would affect both groups equally. Because small numbers of individuals were included in the HLA sub-analyses, any influence of HLA type on TCRB rearrangement was left unresolved. Type 1 diabetes patients showed a moderate but significant shortening of TCRB CDR3 length in all four CD4+ subsets. Naive, central memory and regulatory TCRB repertoires appeared to be more alike among patients than among healthy donors. At VDJ recombination sites, type 1 diabetes patients had fewer insertions and more deleted nucleotides, which implies abnormalities in thymic rearrangement. Sequencing cDNA rather than genomic DNA could over-represent highly expressing activated cells, although activation and CD3 levels did not differ between groups.

Each donor gave one peripheral blood draw, approximately 0.11 L on average, collected into heparinised tubes. Using a panel that included CD45RO, CCR7, CD25, CD127, CD95 and CD27, naive, central memory, regulatory and stem cell-like memory CD4+ T cells were sorted on a BD FACSAria II. A purity above 95% was achieved for all sorted populations. PBMCs were isolated right away by Lymphoprep density gradient centrifugation and were stained directly, without culture. So that batch effects would be minimized, each experiment stained and sorted samples in pairs, pairing one healthy donor with one patient. The entire isolated RNA was reverse transcribed using the High Capacity cDNA Reverse Transcription Kit, and thus expressed TCRB transcripts were sequenced. Deep immunoSEQ sequencing was applied to naive, central memory and regulatory T cell samples, giving an average of about 3.4 million total reads per sample. After sorted cells were lysed in RLT buffer, RNA was extracted with DNase-treated RNeasy Micro or Mini kits, with the choice depending on cell number. Each cell subset was processed separately to prevent cross-contamination, with patient and healthy donor samples processed together. The immunoSEQ multiplex PCR was used to amplify TCRB sequences from cDNA, yielding 87-bp fragments that span the CDR3 region. Sequencing of the amplicons was performed on the Illumina HiSeq platform. The study's own analysis went as follows. Synthetic template baselines were used to correct PCR bias computationally, reads within Hamming distance 2 were collapsed, and singletons that could not be merged were discarded. By aligning reads against IMGT, V, D and J genes, CDR3 length, and insertions or deletions at six rearrangement sites were assigned. Clonotype counts were normalized to sorted cell number within each subset before computing true diversity and Gini coefficients with the tcR R package. The overlap coefficient, calculated on TCRB nucleotide sequences, was used to measure repertoire sharing. Out-of-frame TCRB sequences from naive cells were analyzed to stand in for the pre-selection repertoire. TCRdb carries this immuneACCESS record with in-frame sequences only. Its versions omit some clonotypes, under half of them owing to an unresolved V gene in the studies checked, with the rest unexplained. The V and J calls and clone size come from that table; D and trimming were worked out from the DNA. Across this sample there are 300,000 to 350,000 clones, with approximately 15% seen only once. 0.015% of the sample is in the top ten clones.

This clone was observed many times. The antigen it binds to is not known. No base qualities exist here, and no much larger clone lies one base off it. The germline V gene encodes CDR1 SQVTM and CDR2 ANQGSEA. The junction carries 14 bases between V and J, which are trimmed by 4 bases and 1 base respectively. There are 15 amino acids in the CDR3, from cysteine to phenylalanine inclusive. Just CDR3 DNA is preserved here, 45 bases in frame from base 1. The chain couples TRBV29-1 to TRBJ2-1; a tentative D match to TRBD2 spans 6 bases. The receptor comes from a woman between 18 and 30 years old with type 1 diabetes. Sequenced input: naive CD4+ T cells from blood. The sample's cell subset or site label, in plain terms: true naive CD4+ T cells. The DNA sequence is as follows: TGCAGCGTTGTCTCGGGACTGAAATCCTACAATGAGCAGTTCTTC. The translation is CSVVSGLKSYNEQFF.